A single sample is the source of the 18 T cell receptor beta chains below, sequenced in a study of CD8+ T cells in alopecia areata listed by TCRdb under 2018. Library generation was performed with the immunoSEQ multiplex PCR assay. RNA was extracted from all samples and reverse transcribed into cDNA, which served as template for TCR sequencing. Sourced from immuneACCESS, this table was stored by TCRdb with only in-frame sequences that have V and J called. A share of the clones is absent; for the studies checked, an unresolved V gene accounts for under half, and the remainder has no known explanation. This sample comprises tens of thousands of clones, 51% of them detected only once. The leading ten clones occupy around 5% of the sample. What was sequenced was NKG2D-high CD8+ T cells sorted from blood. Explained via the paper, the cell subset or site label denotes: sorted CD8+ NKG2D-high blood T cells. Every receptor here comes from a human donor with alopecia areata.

The CDR3 is CASSLPGNEQFF. The CDR3 DNA reads as TGTGCCAGCAGCTTGCCGGGCAATGAGCAGTTCTTC. The chain is built from TRBV7-9 and TRBJ2-1; D gene unclear. V was cut by 3 bases and J by 6 bases, with 6 bases left in between. CDR3 length equals 12 residues. CDR1 is SEHNR and CDR2 is FQNEAQ in the germline V gene (reference sequence).

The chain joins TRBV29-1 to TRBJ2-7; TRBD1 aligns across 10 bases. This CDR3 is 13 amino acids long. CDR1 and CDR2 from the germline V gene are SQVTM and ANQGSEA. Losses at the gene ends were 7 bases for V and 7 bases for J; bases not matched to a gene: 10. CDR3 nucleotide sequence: TGCAGCGCCGCCGGGACAGGGGCATGGGAGCAGTACTTC. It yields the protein CSAAGTGAWEQYF.

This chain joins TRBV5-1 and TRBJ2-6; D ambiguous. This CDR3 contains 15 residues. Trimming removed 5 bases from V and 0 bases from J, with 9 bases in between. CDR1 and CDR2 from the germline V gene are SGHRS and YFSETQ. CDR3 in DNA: TGCGCCAGCAGTTCTCTGGACTCTGGGGCCAACGTCCTGACTTTC. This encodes CASSSLDSGANVLTF.

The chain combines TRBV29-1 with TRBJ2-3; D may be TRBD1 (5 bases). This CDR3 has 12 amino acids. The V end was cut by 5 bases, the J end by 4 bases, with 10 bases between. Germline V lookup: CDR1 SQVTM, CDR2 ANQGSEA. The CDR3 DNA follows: TGCAGCGTTCTCGTGGGGCCAGATACGCAGTATTTT. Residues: CSVLVGPDTQYF.

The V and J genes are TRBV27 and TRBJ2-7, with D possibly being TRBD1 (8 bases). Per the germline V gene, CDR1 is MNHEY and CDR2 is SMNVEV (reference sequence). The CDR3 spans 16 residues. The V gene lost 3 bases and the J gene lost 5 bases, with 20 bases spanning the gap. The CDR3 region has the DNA TGTGCCAGCAGTTTGCAGGGGGCCGCCGGGGGGCACGAGCAGTACTTC. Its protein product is CASSLQGAAGGHEQYF.

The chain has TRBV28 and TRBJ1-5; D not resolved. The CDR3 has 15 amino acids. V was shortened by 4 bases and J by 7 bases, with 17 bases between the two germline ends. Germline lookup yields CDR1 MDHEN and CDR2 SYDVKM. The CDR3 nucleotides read TGTGCCAGCAGTTCCGAGAGGAGGGAGGTCCAGCCCCAGCATTTT. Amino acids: CASSSERREVQPQHF.

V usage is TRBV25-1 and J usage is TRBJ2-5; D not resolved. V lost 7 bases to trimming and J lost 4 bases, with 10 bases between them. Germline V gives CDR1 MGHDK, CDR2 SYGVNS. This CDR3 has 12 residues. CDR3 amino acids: CASTVVGETQYF. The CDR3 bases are TGTGCCAGCACTGTCGTGGGAGAGACCCAGTACTTC.

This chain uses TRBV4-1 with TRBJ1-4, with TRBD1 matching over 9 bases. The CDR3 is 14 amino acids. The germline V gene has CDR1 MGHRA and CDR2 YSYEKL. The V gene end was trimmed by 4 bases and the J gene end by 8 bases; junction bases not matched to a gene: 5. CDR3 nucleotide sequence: TGCGCCAGCAGCCCGGGACAGGGCAACGAAAAACTGTTTTTT. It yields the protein CASSPGQGNEKLFF.

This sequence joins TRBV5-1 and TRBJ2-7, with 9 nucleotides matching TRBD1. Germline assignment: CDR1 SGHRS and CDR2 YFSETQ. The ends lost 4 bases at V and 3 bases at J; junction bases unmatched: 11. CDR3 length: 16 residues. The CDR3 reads CASSPHGTGILYEQYF. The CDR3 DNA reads TGCGCCAGCAGCCCCCACGGGACAGGGATCCTCTACGAGCAGTACTTC. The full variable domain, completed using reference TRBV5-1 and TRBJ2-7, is KAGVTQTPRYLIKTRGQQVTLSCSPISGHRSVSWYQQTPGQGLQFLFEYFSETQRNKGNFPGRFSGRQFSNSRSEMNVSTLELGDSALYLCASSPHGTGILYEQYFGPGTRLTVT.

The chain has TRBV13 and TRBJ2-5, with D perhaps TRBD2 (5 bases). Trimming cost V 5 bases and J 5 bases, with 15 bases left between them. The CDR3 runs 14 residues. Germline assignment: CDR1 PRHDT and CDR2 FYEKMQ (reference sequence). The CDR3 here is CASSGTREWETQYF. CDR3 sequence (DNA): TGTGCCAGCAGCGGAACTAGGGAATGGGAGACCCAGTACTTC.

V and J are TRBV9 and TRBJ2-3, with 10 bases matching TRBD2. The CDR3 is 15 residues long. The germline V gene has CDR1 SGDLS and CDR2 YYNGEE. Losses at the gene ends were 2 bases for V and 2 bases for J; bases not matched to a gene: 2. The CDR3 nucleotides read TGTGCCAGCAGCGTGGGACTAGCGAACACAGATACGCAGTATTTT. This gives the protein CASSVGLANTDTQYF.

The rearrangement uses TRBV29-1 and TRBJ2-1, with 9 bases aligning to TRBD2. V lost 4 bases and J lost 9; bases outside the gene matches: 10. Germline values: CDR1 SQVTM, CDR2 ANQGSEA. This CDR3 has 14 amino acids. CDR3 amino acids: CSVGERGRGGEQFF. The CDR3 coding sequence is TGCAGCGTTGGAGAGCGCGGGAGGGGCGGTGAGCAGTTCTTC.

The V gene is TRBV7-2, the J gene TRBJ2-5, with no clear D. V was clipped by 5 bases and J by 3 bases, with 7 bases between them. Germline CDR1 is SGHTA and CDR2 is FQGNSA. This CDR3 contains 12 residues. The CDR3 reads CASSPTEETQYF. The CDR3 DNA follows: TGTGCCAGCAGCCCCACAGAAGAGACCCAGTACTTC.

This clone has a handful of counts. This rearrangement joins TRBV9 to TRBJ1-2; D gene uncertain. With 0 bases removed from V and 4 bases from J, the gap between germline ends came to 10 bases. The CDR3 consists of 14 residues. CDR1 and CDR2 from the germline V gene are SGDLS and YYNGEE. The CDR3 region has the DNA TGTGCCAGCAGCGTAGGTTGGGCAGTCTATGGCTACACCTTC. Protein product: CASSVGWAVYGYTF.

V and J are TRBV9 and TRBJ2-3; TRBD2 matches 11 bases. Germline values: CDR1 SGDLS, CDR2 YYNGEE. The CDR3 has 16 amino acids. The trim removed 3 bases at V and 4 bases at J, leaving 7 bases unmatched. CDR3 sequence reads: CASSGFSGGASDTQYF. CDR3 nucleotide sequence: TGTGCCAGCAGCGGATTTAGCGGGGGGGCATCAGATACGCAGTATTTT.

The CDR3 DNA sequence: TGTGCCAGCAGTGAACGGGGGGCAAACTATGGCTACACCTTC. Protein product: CASSERGANYGYTF. J is TRBJ1-2 and V is TRBV2; the D gene is possibly TRBD1 (6 bases). The CDR3 extends over 14 amino acids. Trimming stripped 2 bases from V and 2 bases from J, with 9 bases between. CDR1 and CDR2 from the germline V gene are SNHLY and FYNNEI.

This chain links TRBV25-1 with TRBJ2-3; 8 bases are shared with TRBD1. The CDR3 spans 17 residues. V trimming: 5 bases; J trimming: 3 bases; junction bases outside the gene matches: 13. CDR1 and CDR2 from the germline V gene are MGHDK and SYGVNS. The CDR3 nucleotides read TGTGCCAGCAGTACCCTCTCAGGGGGCCTCTGGACAGATACGCAGTATTTT. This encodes CASSTLSGGLWTDTQYF. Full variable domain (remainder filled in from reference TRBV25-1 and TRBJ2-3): EADIYQTPRYLVIGTGKKITLECSQTMGHDKMYWYQQDPGMELHLIHYSYGVNSTEKGDLSSESTVSRIRTEHFPLTLESARPSHTSQYLCASSTLSGGLWTDTQYFGPGTRLTVL.

CDR3 sequence (DNA): TGCAGCGGAGGGGGCGAGGTTGATGAGCAGTTCTTC. It is translated as CSGGGEVDEQFF. The chain links TRBV29-1 to TRBJ2-1, with TRBD1 matching over 7 bases. The trim removed 7 bases at V and 8 bases at J, leaving 8 bases unmatched. The CDR3 consists of 12 residues. CDR1 is SQVTM and CDR2 is ANQGSEA in the germline V gene.